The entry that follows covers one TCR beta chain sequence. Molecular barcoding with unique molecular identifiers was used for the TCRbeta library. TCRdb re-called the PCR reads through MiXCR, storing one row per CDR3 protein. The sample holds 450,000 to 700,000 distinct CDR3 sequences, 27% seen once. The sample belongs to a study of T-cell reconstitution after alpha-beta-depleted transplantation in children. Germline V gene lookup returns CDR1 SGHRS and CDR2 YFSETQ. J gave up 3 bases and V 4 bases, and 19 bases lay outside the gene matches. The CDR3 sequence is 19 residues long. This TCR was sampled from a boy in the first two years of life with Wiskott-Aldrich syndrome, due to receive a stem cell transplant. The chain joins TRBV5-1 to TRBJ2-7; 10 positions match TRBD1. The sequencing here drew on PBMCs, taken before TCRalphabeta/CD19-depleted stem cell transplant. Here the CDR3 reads CASSPDRGKGYVIRYEQYF. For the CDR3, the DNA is TGCGCCAGCAGCCCGGACAGGGGGAAAGGTTATGTTATCCGCTACGAGCAGTACTTC.